The 9 T cell receptor beta chains reported below all come from one sample, sequenced in a study of shared clonotypes between healthy human individuals. Naive CD8 cells, CD45RO-negative and positively selected for CCR7, excluded terminally differentiated effector memory CD45RA+ cells. Clones were sequenced by immunoSEQ multiplex PCR, and TCRdb holds only the in-frame ones, with some missing. The table shows fewer than 850,000 clones, with approximately 96% occurring only once. Specimen: naive CD8+ T cells sorted from blood. The receptor source for this set is a man aged 25 to 40 in good health.

The rearrangement uses TRBV4-3 and TRBJ2-2, with D perhaps TRBD2 (5 bases). This CDR3 has 16 residues. Trimming cost V 0 bases and J 5 bases, with 13 bases left between them. Per the germline V gene, CDR1 is LGHNA and CDR2 is YSLEER. The CDR3: CASSQDKDFMTGELFF. In nucleotides, the CDR3 is TGCGCCAGCAGCCAAGATAAGGACTTCATGACCGGGGAGCTGTTTTTT.

The gene calls are TRBV7-8 and TRBJ2-7; the match to TRBD1 covers 9 bases. The CDR3 is made up of 13 amino acids. Germline CDR1 and CDR2: SGHVS and FQNEAQ. V lost 10 bases and J lost 2; bases outside the gene matches: 6. The DNA for the CDR3 is TGTGCCATCCGAGGGACAGGGCCCTACGAGCAGTACTTC. It translates to CAIRGTGPYEQYF.

The chain carries TRBV30 and TRBJ2-7; the D gene is possibly TRBD2 (6 bases). In germline, CDR1 is GTSNPN, CDR2 SVGIG (reference sequence). The germline V and J ends were trimmed by 3 bases and 6 bases, with 12 bases remaining between them. The CDR3 consists of 12 residues. The CDR3 loop is CAWRGGVGEQYF. Written as DNA, the CDR3 is TGTGCCTGGAGGGGGGGAGTCGGCGAGCAGTACTTC.

The chain is built from TRBV4-1 and TRBJ2-7, with 9 nucleotides matching TRBD1. Germline V gene lookup returns CDR1 MGHRA and CDR2 YSYEKL. The CDR3 is 14 residues long. V lost 4 bases, J lost 5 bases, and 6 bases stayed unmatched. In nucleotides, the CDR3 is TGCGCCAGCAGCCCGGGACAGGGTTGGAACGAGCAGTACTTC. Residues: CASSPGQGWNEQYF.

The chain carries TRBV27 and TRBJ2-5; D is possibly TRBD2 (5 bases). The CDR3 sequence is 18 residues long. Germline V lookup: CDR1 MNHEY, CDR2 SMNVEV (reference sequence). Trimming removed 1 base from V and 5 bases from J, with 23 bases in between. The CDR3, as DNA: TGTGCCAGCAGTTTATTGCGAGCGGAAGGGTTGAGGGAGGAGACCCAGTACTTC. Residues: CASSLLRAEGLREETQYF.

This clone is a singleton in its sample. The chain recombines TRBV28 with TRBJ2-1; D is perhaps TRBD1 or TRBD2 (5 bases each). The CDR3 has 13 residues. Germline loops: CDR1 MDHEN, CDR2 SYDVKM. V was cut by 5 bases and J by 8 bases, with 13 bases left in between. The CDR3 loop reads CASSSGWGYEQFF. CDR3 sequence (DNA): TGTGCCAGCAGTAGCGGATGGGGCTATGAGCAGTTCTTC.

The chain carries TRBV27 and TRBJ2-1; 13 bases line up with TRBD2. The germline V gene has CDR1 MNHEY and CDR2 SMNVEV (reference sequence). Trimming at V came to 5 bases and at J to 10 bases, leaving 8 bases not matched to a gene. The CDR3 is made up of 15 amino acids. The CDR3 nucleotides are TGTGCCAGCAGTCCCTCAGGACTAGCGGGAGTAGAGCAGTTCTTC. Its protein is CASSPSGLAGVEQFF.

The V gene is TRBV7-8, the J gene TRBJ2-7, with 10 bases lining up with TRBD2. The junction had 8 bases not matched to a gene; V was cut back by 5 bases and J by 7 bases. CDR1 and CDR2 (germline): SGHVS, FQNEAQ. The CDR3 covers 14 residues. CDR3 coding DNA: TGTGCCAGCAGCCCAACTAGCGGGAAGTGGGAGCAGTACTTC. The encoded protein is CASSPTSGKWEQYF.

As regards this clone: The same CDR3 is also encoded by other DNA sequences in this sample. This chain uses TRBV27 with TRBJ2-7; D is uncertain. The V gene lost 3 bases and the J gene lost 1 base, with 7 bases spanning the gap. The CDR3 covers 13 residues. The germline CDR1 and CDR2 sequences are MNHEY and SMNVEV (reference sequence). CDR3 nucleotides: TGTGCCAGCAGTTTCGGCCGATCCTACGAGCAGTACTTC. This gives the protein CASSFGRSYEQYF.